The clone carrying this TCR beta chain has a count of ten or more. What it binds is not known. Every one of the donors was a healthy Caucasian. In TCRdb, the 5' RACE reads were re-called with MiXCR into one record per CDR3 protein. The table lists 250,000 or so distinct CDR3 sequences, approximately 8.3% of them singletons, with less than 4% in the top ten. This sample is drawn from a study of identical twins. Broader study findings: Model-predicted out-of-frame TCR alpha sharing fell below observed values in monozygotic twins.

The germline V and J ends were trimmed by 5 bases and 5 bases, with 10 bases remaining between them. Germline CDR1 and CDR2: SEHNR and FQNEAQ (reference sequence). This CDR3 has 12 amino acids. These data also formed part of another study, on yellow fever vaccine responses in identical twins.

Material for sequencing was CD8+ T cells sorted from blood. This TCR came from a woman aged 18-29 years in good health. The V and J genes are TRBV7-9 and TRBJ2-7; D not certain. CDR3 protein: CASSPPSDEQYF. The CDR3 DNA is TGTGCCAGCAGCCCCCCTTCCGACGAGCAGTACTTC.